The 9 T cell receptor beta chains given below trace back to one sample, sequenced in a study of T-cell memory formation after mild COVID-19. TCRdb analysed the 5' RACE reads with MiXCR anew, one entry per CDR3 protein. The sample lists 350,000 to 500,000 distinct CDR3 sequences; 15% to 20% were seen once. Sequences were obtained from PBMCs or a T cell subset sorted from them (not recorded which). The source is a man younger than 35 who had mild COVID-19 (a few samples of this study predate the infection). Cell type and time point are not known.

This chain uses TRBV5-6 with TRBJ2-6, with unresolved D. This CDR3 contains 16 residues. V gave up 0 bases and J gave up 1 base, with 8 bases separating them. Germline-derived CDR1 and CDR2 are SGHDT and YYEEEE. CDR3 in amino acids: CASSLVIDSGANVLTF. CDR3 sequence (DNA): TGTGCCAGCAGCTTGGTTATTGATTCTGGGGCCAACGTCCTGACTTTC.

The chain employs TRBV9 and TRBJ1-2, with D perhaps matching TRBD1 (5 bases). Trimming pared 4 bases from V and 3 bases from J, leaving 16 bases between. Looked up from germline, CDR1 is SGDLS and CDR2 is YYNGEE. This CDR3 is 15 amino acids long. The CDR3 coding sequence is TGTGCCAGCAGCTTTGAGGCGGCGGGGGACTATGGCTACACCTTC. Amino acid sequence: CASSFEAAGDYGYTF.

In this sample, this clonotype turned up a few times. V is TRBV24-1 and J is TRBJ2-5; D is unclear. The CDR3 runs to 14 residues. Germline V lookup: CDR1 KGHDR, CDR2 SFDVKD. V shed 0 bases and J shed 3 bases, with 7 bases lying between them. This chain's CDR3 is CATSDLATEETQYF. As DNA, the CDR3 is TGTGCCACCAGTGATTTGGCGACGGAAGAGACCCAGTACTTC.

This clonotype was counted a few times. J is TRBJ2-1 and V is TRBV7-9; D remains ambiguous. The CDR3 is 13 residues long. With 5 bases removed from V and 15 bases from J, the gap between germline ends came to 20 bases. The germline CDR1 and CDR2 sequences are SEHNR and FQNEAQ (reference sequence). This CDR3 is CASSPAELGKLFF. The CDR3 DNA sequence: TGTGCCAGCAGCCCGGCGGAGTTAGGGAAACTGTTCTTC.

The CDR3: CASSSMTVTNTEAFF. The DNA for the CDR3 is TGCGCCAGCAGCTCCATGACAGTGACCAACACTGAAGCTTTCTTT. V gene TRBV5-1 combines with J gene TRBJ1-1; a possible D gene is TRBD1 (5 bases). The germline V gene has CDR1 SGHRS and CDR2 YFSETQ. CDR3 length: 15 amino acids. The V end was cut by 3 bases, the J end by 2 bases, with 14 bases between.

This clonotype was detected a few times. V is TRBV21-1 and J is TRBJ2-7. TRBV21-1 is tagged as a pseudogene. The CDR3 sequence is 11 residues long. In DNA form, the CDR3 reads TGTGCCAGCAGCAAAGGCTACGAGCAGTACGTC. It translates to CASSKGYEQYV.

The V call is TRBV4-2, the J call TRBJ2-1; 9 nucleotides agree with TRBD2. In germline, CDR1 is LGHNA, CDR2 YNFKEQ. The CDR3 is 15 residues long. The ends lost 4 bases at V and 6 bases at J; junction bases unmatched: 7. In DNA, the CDR3 is TGTGCCAGCAGCCGAACCGGGACTAGCATCAATGAGCAGTTCTTC. It specifies CASSRTGTSINEQFF.

The V call is TRBV19, the J call TRBJ2-3, with D unresolved. Between the trimmed V and J ends, which lost 3 bases and 0 bases, there was a span of 7 bases. This CDR3 comprises 14 residues. The germline V gene encodes CDR1 LNHDA and CDR2 SQIVND (reference sequence). DNA for the CDR3: TGTGCCAGTAGTATCATGCTCAGCACAGATACGCAGTATTTT. This gives the protein CASSIMLSTDTQYF.

This clonotype showed up just a few times. The rearrangement uses TRBV28 and TRBJ2-7, with D tentatively TRBD1 (6 bases). There are 14 residues in the CDR3. Looked up from germline, CDR1 is MDHEN and CDR2 is SYDVKM. Trimming left V 3 bases short and J 5 bases short, with 14 bases between. CDR3 sequence (DNA): TGTGCCAGCAGTTTTCCCCAAGGACAGAACGAGCAGTACTTC. Translated: CASSFPQGQNEQYF.